This T cell receptor (beta chain) was captured in a study of blood T cell repertoires in COVID-19. Overall study: Material from acute and convalescent COVID-19 was sourced from the United States, Italy and Spain. The analysed material was cDNA or gDNA that came from T cells, B-cell-depleted T cells, or PBMCs.

In the original analysis: Estimation of nucleated cell counts relied on the amplification of reference gene primers. Assay used: immunoSEQ multiplex PCR; TCRdb lists only in-frame clones, some missing. D and trimming come from the DNA, and the V and J calls and clone size come from that table. Here the sample spans about 69,000 clones, roughly 80% being singletons. Patients from Seattle were sampled longitudinally, starting during active infection. The TCR was taken from a man aged 45-60 years with COVID-19, enrolled during active disease. The sample was peripheral blood.

CDR3 coding DNA: TGTGCCAGCAGCCCCCGTGTAGCGGGGATCTTCTCCAATGAGCAGTTCTTC. Its translation: CASSPRVAGIFSNEQFF. The chain couples TRBV5-4 to TRBJ2-1; 8 bases match TRBD2. Germline assignment: CDR1 SGHNT and CDR2 YYREEE (reference sequence). The CDR3 loop spans 17 amino acids. The trim removed 4 bases at V and 6 bases at J, leaving 15 bases unmatched. The whole variable domain, filled in from reference TRBV5-4 and TRBJ2-1, reads ETGVTQSPTHLIKTRGQQVTLRCSSQSGHNTVSWYQQALGQGPQFIFQYYREEENGRGNFPPRFSGLQFPNYSSELNVNALELDDSALYLCASSPRVAGIFSNEQFFGPGTRLTVL.